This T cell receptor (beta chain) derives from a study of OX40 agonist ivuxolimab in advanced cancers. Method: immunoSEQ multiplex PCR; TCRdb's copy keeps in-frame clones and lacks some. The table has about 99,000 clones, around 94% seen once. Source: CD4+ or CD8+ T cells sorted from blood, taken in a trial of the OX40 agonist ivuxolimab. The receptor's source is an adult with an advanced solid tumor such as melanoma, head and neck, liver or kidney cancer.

The CDR3 region is CAISGQGDKLFF. The CDR3 bases are TGTGCCATCAGTGGTCAGGGCGACAAACTGTTTTTT. The chain couples TRBV10-3 to TRBJ1-4; tentatively, D is TRBD1 (5 bases). V lost 4 bases and J 11 bases, leaving 11 bases between the germline ends. Germline V gene lookup returns CDR1 ENHRY and CDR2 SYGVKD. The CDR3 runs to 12 residues.